This TCR beta chain was sequenced during a study of blood T cell repertoires in COVID-19. Looking at the study overall: The United States, Italy and Spain were the sources of the acute and convalescent COVID-19 samples.

In this sample, this clone turned up once. Authors' data handling: Nucleated cell counts were estimated from reference gene primer amplification. This table comes from immunoSEQ multiplex PCR, and its TCRdb copy is limited to in-frame clones, with some not included. V, J and clone size derive from that table, while D and trimming were established from the DNA sequence. The sample has some 100,000 clones; roughly 85% are singletons. The germline V gene encodes CDR1 SGHDT and CDR2 YYEEEE. V dropped 6 bases and J dropped 6 bases, with 7 bases sitting between them. This CDR3 has 12 amino acids. The TCR comes from a man between 65 and 80 years old with active or convalescent COVID-19. Sequenced input: peripheral blood. The V and J genes are TRBV5-6 and TRBJ1-6; maybe TRBD1 (5 bases). CDR3 DNA sequence: TGTGCCAGCACCAGGGTTAATTCACCCCTCCACTTT. It codes for CASTRVNSPLHF. Full variable domain (remainder filled in from reference TRBV5-6 and TRBJ1-6): DAGVTQSPTHLIKTRGQQVTLRCSPKSGHDTVSWYQQALGQGPQFIFQYYEEEERQRGNFPDRFSGHQFPNYSSELNVNALLLGDSALYLCASTRVNSPLHFGNGTRLTVT.